What follows is one TCR beta chain and its context. The data are from a study of PD-L1 blockade in urothelial cancer. The overall study: The authors examined blood 3 weeks (second dose) and 6 weeks after treatment start. Median blood clonality was around 0.074, with 75,000 to 90,000 unique TCRs.

Time point reported: pretreatment peripheral blood. Patient sample counts ranged from 1 to 8, pretreatment and on-treatment. The authors spiked synthetic TCR analog templates into each PCR. TCRdb's copy holds only in-frame clones and misses some; the assay was immunoSEQ multiplex PCR. The sample holds tens of thousands of clones, nearly 90% seen once. Sequencing used PBMCs, obtained around atezolizumab (anti-PD-L1) treatment. This sequence was found in a man aged 55 to 69 with urothelial cancer.

DNA of the CDR3: TGTGCCAGCAGTTTCGCATCTAGGGAGACCCAGTACTTC. This translates into CASSFASRETQYF. This chain uses TRBV27 with TRBJ2-5; D unclear. This CDR3 comprises 13 residues. CDR1 is MNHEY and CDR2 is SMNVEV in the germline V gene (reference sequence). V was clipped by 3 bases and J by 5 bases, with 10 bases between them.